Below, 11 T cell receptor beta chains from the same sample are listed, as sequenced in a study of shared clonotypes between healthy human individuals. Assay used: immunoSEQ multiplex PCR; TCRdb lists only in-frame clones, some missing. The repertoire holds about 2.5 million clones, with 85% to 95% as singletons. Sequences were obtained from naive CD4+ T cells from PBMCs. The subset was: CD45RA+ positively selected. The source of these receptors is a man between 18 and 29 years old in good health. Some clones in this sample may be carry-over from other donors' samples.

V is TRBV11-2 and J is TRBJ2-5; the match to TRBD1 covers 8 bases. Trimming at V came to 3 bases and at J to 5 bases, leaving 11 bases not matched to a gene. This CDR3 spans 16 amino acids. Per germline, CDR1 SGHAT and CDR2 FQNNGV. CDR3 sequence reads: CASSFASQGATETQYF. The CDR3 region has the DNA TGTGCCAGCAGCTTCGCTAGTCAGGGGGCGACGGAGACCCAGTACTTC. Together with reference TRBV11-2 and TRBJ2-5, the CDR3 gives the full variable domain: EAGVAQSPRYKIIEKRQSVAFWCNPISGHATLYWYQQILGQGPKLLIQFQNNGVVDDSQLPKDRFSAERLKGVDSTLKIQPAKLEDSAVYLCASSFASQGATETQYFGPGTRLLVL.

Comments on this clone: Within the sample, other DNA sequences also encode this same CDR3. The V and J genes are TRBV11-2 and TRBJ1-1; no clear D. Trimming cost V 0 bases and J 5 bases, with 7 bases left between them. CDR1 and CDR2 from the germline V gene are SGHAT and FQNNGV. This CDR3 has 13 residues. CDR3 protein: CASSLERATEAFF. The CDR3 DNA reads as TGTGCCAGCAGCTTAGAGAGGGCGACTGAAGCTTTCTTT. Complete variable domain (other parts from reference TRBV11-2 and TRBJ1-1): EAGVAQSPRYKIIEKRQSVAFWCNPISGHATLYWYQQILGQGPKLLIQFQNNGVVDDSQLPKDRFSAERLKGVDSTLKIQPAKLEDSAVYLCASSLERATEAFFGQGTRLTVV.

This chain uses TRBV7-3 with TRBJ2-3, with D unresolved. The V gene lost 3 bases and the J gene lost 3 bases, with 7 bases spanning the gap. CDR1 and CDR2 from the germline V gene are SGHTA and FQGTGA. This CDR3 is 13 amino acids long. The CDR3 coding sequence is TGTGCCAGCAGCTTCGTTTATACAGATACGCAGTATTTT. This sequence encodes CASSFVYTDTQYF. The variable domain in full, with the rest retrieved from reference TRBV7-3 and TRBJ2-3, is GAGVSQTPSNKVTEKGKYVELRCDPISGHTALYWYRQSLGQGPEFLIYFQGTGAADDSGLPNDRFFAVRPEGSVSTLKIQRTERGDSAVYLCASSFVYTDTQYFGPGTRLTVL.

The chain couples TRBV2 to TRBJ2-5; 8 bases fit TRBD2. The CDR3 has 14 amino acids. CDR1 is SNHLY, CDR2 FYNNEI, per germline. After removal of 6 bases from V and 5 bases from J, the junction contained 8 bases not matched to a gene. CDR3 nucleotide sequence: TGTGCCAGCAGCCTCAGCGGGAGTGGGGAGACCCAGTACTTC. Translation: CASSLSGSGETQYF. The full variable domain, in which reference TRBV2 and TRBJ2-5 provide the parts outside the CDR3, is EPEVTQTPSHQVTQMGQEVILRCVPISNHLYFYWYRQILGQKVEFLVSFYNNEISEKSEIFDDQFSVERPDGSNFTLKIRSTKLEDSAMYFCASSLSGSGETQYFGPGTRLLVL.

This chain links TRBV5-6 with TRBJ2-7, with D unresolved. The CDR3 runs 12 residues. Trimming stripped 2 bases from V and 7 bases from J, with 10 bases between. CDR1 is SGHDT, CDR2 YYEEEE, per germline. This chain's CDR3 is CASSFRSWEQYF. The CDR3, as DNA: TGTGCCAGCAGCTTTAGGTCCTGGGAGCAGTACTTC. The full variable domain, in which reference TRBV5-6 and TRBJ2-7 provide the parts outside the CDR3, is DAGVTQSPTHLIKTRGQQVTLRCSPKSGHDTVSWYQQALGQGPQFIFQYYEEEERQRGNFPDRFSGHQFPNYSSELNVNALLLGDSALYLCASSFRSWEQYFGPGTRLTVT.

The CDR3 DNA follows: TGTGCCAGCACAAGGGATGCCTATGGCTACACCTTC. This sequence encodes CASTRDAYGYTF. The chain joins TRBV6-1 to TRBJ1-2; D not resolved. Germline V gives CDR1 MNHNS, CDR2 SASEGT. Deletions cut 7 bases from V and 4 bases from J, with 10 bases between. The CDR3 totals 12 residues.

The chain recombines TRBV6-4 with TRBJ2-1; D not resolved. V lost 4 bases and J lost 3, with 10 bases in between. The germline CDR1 and CDR2 sequences are MRHNA and SNTAGT. CDR3 length equals 14 residues. In DNA form, the CDR3 reads TGTGCCAGCAGTGTTTGCGTAAACTACAATGAGCAGTTCTTC. Amino acids: CASSVCVNYNEQFF.

The chain has TRBV28 and TRBJ1-4; TRBD1 might be the D (5 bases). Germline-derived CDR1 and CDR2 are MDHEN and SYDVKM. Trimming left V 5 bases short and J 0 bases short, with 13 bases between. This CDR3 is built from 16 residues. Here the CDR3 DNA reads TGTGCCAGCAGTCCACGGGGGGTTTCAACTAATGAAAAACTGTTTTTT. Translation gives CASSPRGVSTNEKLFF.

The chain employs TRBV6-5 and TRBJ2-7; the D gene is possibly TRBD1 (5 bases). The germline V gene has CDR1 MNHEY and CDR2 SVGAGI. The CDR3 contains 16 residues. V lost 0 bases to trimming and J lost 3 bases, with 15 bases between them. The CDR3 DNA sequence: TGTGCCAGCAGTTACTCCGCAGGGCATCCCAACTACGAGCAGTACTTC. It specifies CASSYSAGHPNYEQYF.

V usage is TRBV19 and J usage is TRBJ1-5; D not certain. This CDR3 has 15 amino acids. Per germline, CDR1 LNHDA and CDR2 SQIVND (reference sequence). V lost 3 bases to trimming and J lost 7 bases, with 16 bases between them. The CDR3 region is CASSIEVVARQPQHF. DNA for the CDR3: TGTGCCAGTAGTATTGAGGTCGTGGCACGGCAGCCCCAGCATTTT.

The chain couples TRBV6-5 to TRBJ2-7; TRBD1 agrees at 9 bases. The V segment lost 6 bases and the J segment 0 bases; nucleotides outside the gene matches: 6. CDR1 and CDR2 from the germline V gene are MNHEY and SVGAGI. This CDR3 comprises 15 residues. CDR3 in DNA: TGTGCCAGCAGCCTACAGGGGGCTGGCTCCTACGAGCAGTACTTC. Residues: CASSLQGAGSYEQYF.